The sequence of this T cell receptor (beta chain) was determined in a study of blood T cells in healthy people across ages. Looking at the study overall: Template switching retrieved approximately one barcoded beta molecule for each two T cells. Findings and limits, study-wide: Diversity figures based on one million T cells were deemed too low.

With respect to this clonotype: Antigen unknown.

Alongside a J-beta primer mix, a sample-barcoded 5' primer served in a second PCR lasting 7 to 11 cycles. Individual samples furnished no less than 3 million CDR3-containing paired-end reads apiece. TCRdb used MiXCR to reprocess the 5' RACE reads, holding one entry per CDR3 protein. The sample consists of around 1,800,000 distinct CDR3 sequences, more than 35% of them appearing once. V was pared by 0 bases and J by 6 bases, with 9 bases between. The germline V gene encodes CDR1 SNHLY and CDR2 FYNNEI. The CDR3 covers 13 residues. The chain couples TRBV2 to TRBJ2-7; D remains unclear. Sequencing input: blood. This TCR derives from a human donor in good health. CDR3 sequence: CASSEASNPEQYF. Written as DNA, the CDR3 is TGTGCCAGCAGTGAAGCTAGCAACCCCGAGCAGTACTTC.